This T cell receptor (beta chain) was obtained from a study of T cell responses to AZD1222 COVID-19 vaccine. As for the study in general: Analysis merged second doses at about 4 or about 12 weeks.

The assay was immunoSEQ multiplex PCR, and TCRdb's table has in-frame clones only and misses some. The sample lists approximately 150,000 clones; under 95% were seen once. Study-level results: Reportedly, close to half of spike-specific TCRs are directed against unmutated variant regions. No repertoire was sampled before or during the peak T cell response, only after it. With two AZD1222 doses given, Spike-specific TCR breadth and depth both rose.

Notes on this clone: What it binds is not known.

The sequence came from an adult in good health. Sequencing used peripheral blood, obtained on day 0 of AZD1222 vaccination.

The CDR3 nucleotides read TGTGCCACCAGCAGAGCAGCAGGGGGAAGCAATGAGCAGTTCTTC. It specifies CATSRAAGGSNEQFF. This rearrangement joins TRBV15 to TRBJ2-1; 7 bases align to TRBD1. Germline V lookup: CDR1 LNHNV, CDR2 YYDKDF (reference sequence). The CDR3 has 15 residues. V was clipped by 1 base and J by 6 bases; unmatched bases: 6.